This T cell receptor (beta chain) comes out of a study of tumor and adjacent non-tumor tissue in lung cancer. About the study: Stage I to III disease affected ten to eleven men and about five women aged about 31 to 85. Study-wide points: In normal lung, the top 100 clones were significantly more dominant than in tumor. Significantly higher TCR diversity was found in tumor than normal lung.

TCRbeta libraries were built with three rounds of nested PCR, modified from ARM-PCR. TCRdb ran MiXCR on the multiplex PCR reads and lists one entry per CDR3 protein. The data hold 100,000 to 150,000 distinct CDR3 sequences, with 55% to 75% observed a single time. The template was RNA from unsorted bulk tissue. Between August and November 2014, newly diagnosed, chemotherapy-naive lung cancer patients underwent thoracic surgery in China. Regarding this clonotype: The antigen is unknown. A junction boundary mismatches the germline segment, possibly from a read error.

Germline V gives CDR1 LGHNT, CDR2 FRNRAP. CDR3 length: 12 residues. V and J are TRBV12-5 and TRBJ2-5; unclear D gene. The material sequenced was lung tumor tissue. The source of this sequence is a man under 40 with non-small cell lung cancer. The CDR3 sequence is CVSGLKGETQYF. The CDR3 nucleotides are TGTGTTAGTGGTTTGAAAGGAGAGACCCAGTACTTC.